This passage covers 24 T cell receptor beta chains from one sample sequenced in a study of human T cells and chemical hapten exposure. Stated time point: patch test 1, 2 weeks after DPC sensitization. Regarding treatment: therapeutic diphenylcyclopropenone sensitization with weekly scalp DPC. TCRdb re-called the RACE reads through MiXCR, storing one row per CDR3 protein. The sample records 100,000 or so distinct CDR3 sequences, roughly 11% being singletons. Here the sequenced sample was whole blood, taken in connection with sensitization to the hapten diphenylcyclopropenone (DPC). The receptors were sampled from a middle-aged woman with alopecia areata. Some clones in this sample may be carry-over from other donors' samples.

The DNA of the CDR3 is TGTGCCAGCAGTTATAGGACTAGCGGGACGTCCTACAATGAGCAGTTCTTC. Translated, it gives CASSYRTSGTSYNEQFF. The V call is TRBV6-2 or TRBV6-3, the J call TRBJ2-1, with TRBD2 matching over 12 bases. The CDR3 contains 17 residues. Germline loops: CDR1 MNHEY, CDR2 SVGEGT. J lost 1 base, V lost 3 bases, and 4 bases had no gene match.

In this sample, this clonotype turned up a few times. The chain employs TRBV7-2 and TRBJ1-6, with D perhaps TRBD1 (5 bases). This CDR3 is built from 14 residues. The germline V and J ends were trimmed by 3 bases and 5 bases, with 8 bases remaining between them. Germline loops: CDR1 SGHTA, CDR2 FQGNSA. The CDR3, as DNA: TGTGCCAGCAGCTTCGCAGGGAATAATTCACCCCTCCACTTT. Its translation: CASSFAGNNSPLHF.

This clonotype was observed at least ten times. CDR3 amino acids: CATSDRGRKGAEQFF. The CDR3 DNA reads TGTGCCACCAGTGATCGAGGGAGAAAGGGCGCTGAGCAGTTCTTC. V and J are TRBV24-1 and TRBJ2-1; maybe TRBD2 (5 bases). The length of the CDR3 is 15 residues. V was clipped by 3 bases and J by 9 bases, with 17 bases between them. CDR1 is KGHDR, CDR2 SFDVKD, per germline.

This clonotype has only a few counts. The chain has TRBV7-8 and TRBJ1-1; perhaps TRBD1 as D (6 bases). The V gene's germline CDR1 is SGHVS and CDR2 FQNEAQ. The CDR3 is made up of 13 amino acids. Trimming left V 5 bases short and J 4 bases short, with 11 bases between. For the CDR3, the DNA is TGTGCCAGCAGCAAGGAGGGGGGCACTGAAGCTTTCTTT. Translating it yields CASSKEGGTEAFF.

This clonotype came up a few times. The CDR3 region is CASSLVGPNYGYTF. For the CDR3, the DNA is TGTGCCAGCAGCTTGGTCGGCCCTAACTATGGCTACACCTTC. V gene TRBV5-6 combines with J gene TRBJ1-2; no clear D gene. The ends were cut back, 0 bases at V and 0 bases at J, with 6 bases in the middle. Per the germline V gene, CDR1 is SGHDT and CDR2 is YYEEEE. CDR3 length equals 14 residues. The variable domain in full, with the rest retrieved from reference TRBV5-6 and TRBJ1-2, is DAGVTQSPTHLIKTRGQQVTLRCSPKSGHDTVSWYQQALGQGPQFIFQYYEEEERQRGNFPDRFSGHQFPNYSSELNVNALLLGDSALYLCASSLVGPNYGYTFGSGTRLTVV.

The chain is built from TRBV11-2 and TRBJ1-5; 7 bases agree with TRBD1. Losses at the gene ends were 0 bases for V and 3 bases for J; bases not matched to a gene: 2. The CDR3 is 15 residues long. Germline V gives CDR1 SGHAT, CDR2 FQNNGV. As DNA, the CDR3 is TGTGCCAGCAGCTTAGACGGACAGGACAATCAGCCCCAGCATTTT. Its protein product is CASSLDGQDNQPQHF.

This clonotype showed up many times. J is TRBJ2-4 and V is TRBV7-2; D is possibly TRBD2 (6 bases). Deletions cut 5 bases from V and 6 bases from J, with 20 bases between. This CDR3 region has 16 residues. CDR1 and CDR2 from the germline V gene are SGHTA and FQGNSA. CDR3 protein: CASSINPGVDTNIQYF. Written as DNA, the CDR3 is TGTGCCAGCAGCATTAACCCGGGGGTCGACACAAACATTCAGTACTTC.

This clonotype was found a few times. This chain connects TRBV11-3 to TRBJ2-5; possibly TRBD2 for D (7 bases). CDR3 size: 13 residues. The ends were cut back, 5 bases at V and 4 bases at J, with 11 bases in the middle. Germline loops: CDR1 SGHNT, CDR2 YENEEA. The CDR3 DNA is TGTGCCAGCAGCCGAGGGGGGGCAGAGACCCAGTACTTC. This translates into CASSRGGAETQYF. Together with reference TRBV11-3 and TRBJ2-5, the CDR3 gives the full variable domain: EAGVVQSPRYKIIEKKQPVAFWCNPISGHNTLYWYLQNLGQGPELLIRYENEEAVDDSQLPKDRFSAERLKGVDSTLKIQPAELGDSAVYLCASSRGGAETQYFGPGTRLLVL.

The V call is TRBV20-1, the J call TRBJ1-1; perhaps TRBD1 as D (5 bases). Looked up from germline, CDR1 is DFQATT and CDR2 is SNEGSKA (reference sequence). V lost 1 base and J lost 1, with 10 bases in between. This CDR3 contains 14 residues. The CDR3 DNA sequence: TGCAGTGCTAGAGTGGAGGGGTCGAACACTGAAGCTTTCTTT. This sequence encodes CSARVEGSNTEAFF.

A few counts support this clonotype. The rearrangement links TRBV12-3 or TRBV12-4 to TRBJ2-5; 7 nucleotides agree with TRBD1. The CDR3 is 16 amino acids. J gave up 0 bases and V 5 bases, and 9 bases lay outside the gene matches. The CDR3 sequence is CASSTLGTDNQETQYF. In DNA, the CDR3 is TGTGCCAGCAGTACACTGGGGACAGACAACCAAGAGACCCAGTACTTC.

At least ten counts were recorded for this clonotype. V gene TRBV20-1 combines with J gene TRBJ1-1; 7 bases map to TRBD1. J gave up 1 base and V 1 base, and 3 bases lay outside the gene matches. The CDR3 has 14 residues. In germline, CDR1 is DFQATT, CDR2 SNEGSKA (reference sequence). The CDR3 DNA follows: TGCAGTGCTAGAGCGGAGGGGGCGAACACTGAAGCTTTCTTT. This codes for CSARAEGANTEAFF.

Concerning this clonotype: Possible read error: a much larger clone is one base away. V and J are TRBV6-5 and TRBJ2-1, with TRBD2 matching over 8 bases. The CDR3 contains 15 residues. Germline trimming cut 4 bases from V and 6 bases from J; bases unmatched to any gene: 8. Germline V lookup: CDR1 MNHEY, CDR2 SVGAGI. Here the CDR3 reads CASSFIGLAPNEQFF. CDR3 coding DNA: TGTGCCAGCAGTTTTATAGGACTAGCTCCCAATGAGCAGTTCTTC.

This clonotype was observed a handful of times. J is TRBJ1-5 and V is TRBV20-1, with D unresolved. Between the trimmed V and J ends, which lost 3 bases and 10 bases, there was a span of 22 bases. Germline V gives CDR1 DFQATT, CDR2 SNEGSKA (reference sequence). The CDR3 extends over 15 amino acids. CDR3 nucleotides: TGCAGTGCTAGCGTTCCCGTAGGGCGCGAGGATCCCCAGCATTTT. Its translation is CSASVPVGREDPQHF.

This clonotype showed up just a few times. The rearrangement links TRBV11-2 to TRBJ2-1, with D perhaps TRBD1 or TRBD2 (5 bases each). Germline lookup yields CDR1 SGHAT and CDR2 FQNNGV. V lost 6 bases and J 8 bases, leaving 11 bases between the germline ends. This CDR3 is 12 amino acids long. CDR3 in DNA: TGTGCCAGCAGACGGTTGGGGGATGAGCAGTTCTTC. It codes for CASRRLGDEQFF.

This clonotype occurred many times. The chain has TRBV28 and TRBJ2-1, with a possible D match to TRBD2 (5 bases). Per the germline V gene, CDR1 is MDHEN and CDR2 is SYDVKM. The CDR3 sequence is 14 residues long. Trimming shortened V by 7 bases and J by 10 bases, and 20 bases separated the two germline ends. The DNA for the CDR3 is TGTGCCAGCACGAGGGCTAGTACGCAGAGAGAGCAGTTCTTC. Protein: CASTRASTQREQFF.

The J gene is TRBJ1-2, the V gene TRBV7-9; TRBD1 agrees at 8 bases. V trimming: 4 bases; J trimming: 1 base; junction bases outside the gene matches: 5. The CDR3 is 15 amino acids. CDR1 and CDR2 from the germline V gene are SEHNR and FQNEAQ (reference sequence). CDR3 in amino acids: CASSSQGALNYGYTF. DNA of the CDR3: TGTGCCAGCAGCTCTCAGGGGGCGCTTAACTATGGCTACACCTTC.

This clonotype was detected ten times or more. The genes are TRBV12-3 or TRBV12-4 and TRBJ2-1; 13 nucleotides line up with TRBD2. CDR3 length: 16 residues. V shed 5 bases, J shed 6 bases, and the junction held 7 bases outside the gene matches. Written as DNA, the CDR3 is TGTGCCAGCAGTGGACTAGCGGGGGCCCTTCGCAATGAGCAGTTCTTC. It specifies CASSGLAGALRNEQFF.

As for this clonotype: This CDR3 fails to terminate in the conserved phenylalanine or tryptophan, so it likely reflects a read error. The chain links TRBV4-2 to TRBJ1-4; D gene ambiguous. The length of the CDR3 is 14 residues. The V gene lost 4 bases and the J gene lost 8 bases, with 14 bases spanning the gap. The V gene's germline CDR1 is LGHNA and CDR2 YNFKEQ. For the CDR3, the DNA is TGTGCCAGCAGCCCCACGCCCACAGCAGAAAAACTGTTTTCT. Its protein product is CASSPTPTAEKLFS.

This clonotype was recorded at least ten times. The genes are TRBV11-2 and TRBJ1-1; the D is unclear. The CDR3 length is 13 residues. Trimming pared 5 bases from V and 7 bases from J, leaving 14 bases between. From germline, CDR1 is SGHAT and CDR2 FQNNGV. This CDR3 is CASSQEMAYEAFF. As DNA, the CDR3 is TGTGCCAGCAGCCAAGAAATGGCGTATGAAGCTTTCTTT.

This clonotype was seen a few times. DNA for the CDR3: TGTGCCAGCAGCCAAGGACAGGGGGGAGGTGAAAAACTGTTTTTT. This gives the protein CASSQGQGGGEKLFF. V usage is TRBV6-1 and J usage is TRBJ1-4; 10 bases are shared with TRBD1. The ends lost 6 bases at V and 7 bases at J; junction bases unmatched: 8. CDR3 length: 15 amino acids. Germline V gene sequence: CDR1 MNHNS, CDR2 SASEGT.

This chain connects TRBV28 to TRBJ2-7, with D possibly being TRBD1 (6 bases). Deletions cut 6 bases from V and 12 bases from J, with 15 bases between. Germline loops: CDR1 MDHEN, CDR2 SYDVKM. The CDR3 contains 11 residues. The CDR3 loop is CASSIQGDWYF. For the CDR3, the DNA is TGTGCCAGCAGCATACAGGGTGATTGGTACTTC.

This sequence joins TRBV29-1 and TRBJ2-1, with TRBD2 matching 12 bases. The CDR3 has 12 amino acids. Germline-derived CDR1 and CDR2 are SQVTM and ANQGSEA. The V segment lost 7 bases and the J segment 7 bases; nucleotides outside the gene matches: 2. The DNA for the CDR3 is TGCAGCGGGGGACTAGCGGGTAATGAGCAGTTCTTC. Protein: CSGGLAGNEQFF.

Concerning this clonotype itself: A single base separates this from a much larger clone, so it may be a read error. J is TRBJ2-5 and V is TRBV6-5, with 8 bases matching TRBD1. The length of the CDR3 is 13 residues. Germline CDR1 MNHEY, CDR2 SVGAGI. CDR3 sequence: CASSRGQGETKYF. Here the CDR3 DNA reads TGTGCCAGCAGTCGAGGACAGGGAGAGACCAAGTACTTC.

This clonotype was recorded at least ten times. This chain joins TRBV11-2 and TRBJ1-4; 7 nucleotides line up with TRBD1. Germline CDR1 is SGHAT and CDR2 is FQNNGV. After removal of 5 bases from V and 8 bases from J, the junction contained 14 bases not matched to a gene. CDR3 size: 16 residues. The CDR3 is CASSPTGRTGNEKLFF. The CDR3 DNA is TGTGCCAGCAGCCCGACGGGGAGGACAGGAAACGAAAAACTGTTTTTT.